This is a list of T cell receptor beta chains from one sample in a study of T cells in Graves' hyperthyroidism and ophthalmopathy. In TCRdb, the multiplex PCR reads were re-called with MiXCR into one record per CDR3 protein. The sample shows roughly 380,000 distinct CDR3 sequences, about 15% of them seen only once. The specimen sequenced was blood. The source is a woman aged 55-69 years with Graves' hyperthyroidism. Both conserved end residues are part of each CDR3. Fields, in order: D gene, J gene, V gene, clone size, CDR3 DNA, CDR3 protein. The D gene is left open where the match is weak. A clone size is listed for some rows: how often the clone was seen (once, few, many), or a class if it is expanded.

d_gene: TRBD2; j_gene: TRBJ2-7; v_gene: TRBV27; abundance: many; CDR3nt: TGTGCCAGCAGTTTGAGGAGGACTAGCGGCTACGAGCAGTACTTC; CDR3aa: CASSLRRTSGYEQYF
d_gene: -; j_gene: TRBJ1-6; v_gene: TRBV6-1; abundance: -; CDR3nt: TGTGCCAGCAAGTTTCGGGCAAGGTCACCCCTCCACTTT; CDR3aa: CASKFRARSPLHF
d_gene: -; j_gene: TRBJ2-5; v_gene: TRBV15; abundance: -; CDR3nt: TGTGCCACCAAGTTTAGGGAGACCCAGTACTTC; CDR3aa: CATKFRETQYF
d_gene: TRBD1; j_gene: TRBJ2-5; v_gene: TRBV7-9; abundance: many; CDR3nt: TGTGCCAGCAGTCGCAGGGGGCTGGAGGAGACCCAGTACTTC; CDR3aa: CASSRRGLEETQYF
d_gene: TRBD1; j_gene: TRBJ2-2; v_gene: TRBV19; abundance: many; CDR3nt: TGTGCCAGTAGTACGGACAGGGAGTCCGGGGAGCTGTTTTTT; CDR3aa: CASSTDRESGELFF
d_gene: TRBD2; j_gene: TRBJ2-3; v_gene: TRBV5-1; abundance: many; CDR3nt: TGCGCCAGCAGCTTAGCTAGCGGCTCAGATACGCAGTATTTT; CDR3aa: CASSLASGSDTQYF
d_gene: -; j_gene: TRBJ2-7; v_gene: TRBV2; abundance: many; CDR3nt: TGTGCCAGCAGTGACTGGGGGACTGTACCCTACGAGCAGTACTTC; CDR3aa: CASSDWGTVPYEQYF
d_gene: -; j_gene: TRBJ2-5; v_gene: TRBV18; abundance: many; CDR3nt: TGTGCCAGCTCACCAGGAGGGAGGACCGAGACCCAGTACTTC; CDR3aa: CASSPGGRTETQYF
d_gene: -; j_gene: TRBJ1-5; v_gene: TRBV20-1; abundance: many; CDR3nt: TGCAGTGCTAGAGAGGGGGGTGACAGATTGCTATATAGCAATCAGCCCCAGCATTTT; CDR3aa: CSAREGGDRLLYSNQPQHF
d_gene: -; j_gene: TRBJ2-1; v_gene: TRBV18; abundance: many; CDR3nt: TGTGCCAGCTCAGTGATGTCCCTTTCCTACAATGAGCAGTTCTTC; CDR3aa: CASSVMSLSYNEQFF
d_gene: -; j_gene: TRBJ2-3; v_gene: TRBV5-5; abundance: many; CDR3nt: TGTGCCAGCAGCTTTCGTAGTTTTACAGATACGCAGTATTTT; CDR3aa: CASSFRSFTDTQYF
d_gene: -; j_gene: TRBJ1-1; v_gene: TRBV6-1; abundance: many; CDR3nt: TGTGCCAGCAGTTTCCTTACTTCAGGATTTAACACTGAAGCTTTCTTT; CDR3aa: CASSFLTSGFNTEAFF
d_gene: TRBD1; j_gene: TRBJ2-3; v_gene: TRBV3-1; abundance: many; CDR3nt: TGTGCCAGCAGCCCCGGACAGGGAATCACAGATACGCAGTATTTT; CDR3aa: CASSPGQGITDTQYF
d_gene: -; j_gene: TRBJ1-2; v_gene: TRBV20-1; abundance: many; CDR3nt: TGCAGTGCTAGAGATTCGCGAAGGGGCAACGATGGCTACACCTTC; CDR3aa: CSARDSRRGNDGYTF
d_gene: -; j_gene: TRBJ1-6; v_gene: TRBV2; abundance: many; CDR3nt: TGTGCCAGCAGTGGGGACTCCAGGAACAATTCACCCCTCCACTTT; CDR3aa: CASSGDSRNNSPLHF
d_gene: -; j_gene: TRBJ1-1; v_gene: TRBV19; abundance: -; CDR3nt: TGTGCCAGTAGTATGACTACTAACACTGAAGCTTTCTTT; CDR3aa: CASSMTTNTEAFF
d_gene: -; j_gene: TRBJ2-5; v_gene: TRBV30; abundance: many; CDR3nt: TGTGCCTGGAGCCCAAAGGCGCATGAGACCCAGTACTTC; CDR3aa: CAWSPKAHETQYF
d_gene: -; j_gene: TRBJ2-5; v_gene: TRBV7-7; abundance: many; CDR3nt: TGTGCTAGCAGCTTAGGTCCGGGGGCGAGTGGAGAGACCCAGTACTTC; CDR3aa: CASSLGPGASGETQYF
d_gene: -; j_gene: TRBJ2-5; v_gene: TRBV12-5; abundance: many; CDR3nt: TGTGCTAGTGGTTTGGAGGGAGCCCAAGAGACCCAGTACTTC; CDR3aa: CASGLEGAQETQYF
d_gene: TRBD2; j_gene: TRBJ2-1; v_gene: TRBV5-1; abundance: many; CDR3nt: TGCGCCAGCAGCTTGGGGGGGAGGGCCGACAATGAGCAGTTCTTC; CDR3aa: CASSLGGRADNEQFF
d_gene: TRBD2; j_gene: TRBJ2-1; v_gene: TRBV7-8; abundance: many; CDR3nt: TGTGCCAGCAGCCCAGGCGGGACTAGCGGGATTTTTGAGCAGTTCTTC; CDR3aa: CASSPGGTSGIFEQFF
d_gene: -; j_gene: TRBJ2-2; v_gene: TRBV11-2; abundance: many; CDR3nt: TGTGCCAGCAGGCTTAGGTACGCGGATAGCAACACCGGGGAGCTGTTTTTT; CDR3aa: CASRLRYADSNTGELFF
d_gene: -; j_gene: TRBJ1-1; v_gene: TRBV30; abundance: many; CDR3nt: TGTGCCTGGAGTGTACAGGGACTCGGTGAAGCTTTCTTT; CDR3aa: CAWSVQGLGEAFF
d_gene: -; j_gene: TRBJ2-6; v_gene: TRBV6-2/TRBV6-3; abundance: many; CDR3nt: TGTGCCAGCATCCGGGGCAGCGGGGCCAACGTCCTGACTTTC; CDR3aa: CASIRGSGANVLTF
d_gene: TRBD1; j_gene: TRBJ2-2; v_gene: TRBV7-2; abundance: few; CDR3nt: TGTGCCAGCAGCTCGGCCAGCAGGGGGAACCCGAACACCGGGGAGCTGTTTTTT; CDR3aa: CASSSASRGNPNTGELFF
d_gene: TRBD2; j_gene: TRBJ2-7; v_gene: TRBV6-1; abundance: many; CDR3nt: TGTGCCAGCAGCCAAAAAGCGGGAGGGCCCTACGAGCAGTACTTC; CDR3aa: CASSQKAGGPYEQYF
d_gene: -; j_gene: TRBJ1-4; v_gene: TRBV19; abundance: many; CDR3nt: TGTGCCAGTACCGGACAACCAGCAACTAATGAAAAACTGTTTTTT; CDR3aa: CASTGQPATNEKLFF
d_gene: -; j_gene: TRBJ2-5; v_gene: TRBV30; abundance: many; CDR3nt: TGTGCCTGGAACCGGGCTGCCCGACAAGAGACCCAGTACTTC; CDR3aa: CAWNRAARQETQYF
d_gene: -; j_gene: TRBJ1-3; v_gene: TRBV5-5; abundance: many; CDR3nt: TGTGCCAGCAGCATGGACACCTCTGGAAACACCATATATTTT; CDR3aa: CASSMDTSGNTIYF
d_gene: TRBD2; j_gene: TRBJ2-7; v_gene: TRBV20-1; abundance: -; CDR3nt: TGCAGTGCCACAGCGGGAGGAATCCCCTACGAGCAGTACTTC; CDR3aa: CSATAGGIPYEQYF
d_gene: -; j_gene: TRBJ2-5; v_gene: TRBV10-3; abundance: many; CDR3nt: TGTGCCATCAGCGCCCAGGTTGGGACATCCGAGACCCAGTACTTC; CDR3aa: CAISAQVGTSETQYF
d_gene: -; j_gene: TRBJ1-2; v_gene: TRBV30; abundance: many; CDR3nt: TGTGCCTGGAGTACGTCGAACTATGGCTACACCTTC; CDR3aa: CAWSTSNYGYTF
d_gene: -; j_gene: TRBJ2-7; v_gene: TRBV6-6; abundance: many; CDR3nt: TGTGCCAGCAGTTACTCGTTGGACTCCTACGAGCAGTACTTC; CDR3aa: CASSYSLDSYEQYF
d_gene: -; j_gene: TRBJ2-2; v_gene: TRBV5-1; abundance: -; CDR3nt: TGCGCCAGCAGCCCTCTCCTCAACACCGGGGAGCTGTTTTTT; CDR3aa: CASSPLLNTGELFF
d_gene: -; j_gene: TRBJ2-5; v_gene: TRBV11-3; abundance: many; CDR3nt: TGTGCCAGCAGGGGGGGACACGGCCACCAAGAGACCCAGTACTTC; CDR3aa: CASRGGHGHQETQYF
d_gene: -; j_gene: TRBJ1-5; v_gene: TRBV30; abundance: many; CDR3nt: TGTGCCTGGAGCCCCCAGGGGCTAAACAATCAGCCCCAGCATTTT; CDR3aa: CAWSPQGLNNQPQHF
d_gene: -; j_gene: TRBJ1-2; v_gene: TRBV2; abundance: many; CDR3nt: TGTGCCAGCAGTGTGGTTAAGGGTTACTATGGCTACACCTTC; CDR3aa: CASSVVKGYYGYTF
d_gene: -; j_gene: TRBJ2-2; v_gene: TRBV5-1; abundance: -; CDR3nt: TGCGCCAGCAGCTTGGCCTTCGGGAACGCGAACACCGGGGAGCTGTTTTTT; CDR3aa: CASSLAFGNANTGELFF
d_gene: TRBD1; j_gene: TRBJ2-7; v_gene: TRBV12-3/TRBV12-4; abundance: many; CDR3nt: TGTGCCAGCAGACGACAGGGTACCTACGAGCAGTACTTC; CDR3aa: CASRRQGTYEQYF
d_gene: TRBD1; j_gene: TRBJ2-1; v_gene: TRBV28; abundance: many; CDR3nt: TGTGCCAGCAGTAACAACGGACAGGGCTCCAATGAGCAGTTCTTC; CDR3aa: CASSNNGQGSNEQFF
d_gene: -; j_gene: TRBJ1-2; v_gene: TRBV4-1; abundance: few; CDR3nt: TGCGCCAGCAGCCAACCTACGGGGGGAGGCTACACCTTC; CDR3aa: CASSQPTGGGYTF
d_gene: TRBD1; j_gene: TRBJ1-1; v_gene: TRBV6-1; abundance: many; CDR3nt: TGTGCCAGCAGTGGCTTCCGACAGGGATGGACTGAAGCTTTCTTT; CDR3aa: CASSGFRQGWTEAFF
d_gene: -; j_gene: TRBJ2-2; v_gene: TRBV18; abundance: -; CDR3nt: TGTGCCAGCTCACCTTCATACACCGGGGAGCTGTTTTTT; CDR3aa: CASSPSYTGELFF
d_gene: -; j_gene: TRBJ1-1; v_gene: TRBV5-4; abundance: once; CDR3nt: TGTGCCAGCAGCCAGGGGTTCGGGAACACTGAAGCTTTCTTT; CDR3aa: CASSQGFGNTEAFF
d_gene: TRBD2; j_gene: TRBJ2-1; v_gene: TRBV15; abundance: many; CDR3nt: TGTGCCACCAGCAGAGCGACGCGACTAGCGGGAGGCAAGGATGAGCAGTTCTTC; CDR3aa: CATSRATRLAGGKDEQFF
d_gene: -; j_gene: TRBJ2-7; v_gene: TRBV10-3; abundance: -; CDR3nt: TGTGCCATCAGTGAAGAGTCGTCCTCCTTGTCCTACGAGCAGTACTTC; CDR3aa: CAISEESSSLSYEQYF
d_gene: TRBD2; j_gene: TRBJ2-1; v_gene: TRBV30; abundance: many; CDR3nt: TGTGCCTGCGGGACTAGCGGGATGAATGAGCAGTTCTTC; CDR3aa: CACGTSGMNEQFF
d_gene: TRBD2; j_gene: TRBJ2-7; v_gene: TRBV12-5; abundance: many; CDR3nt: TGTGCTAGTGGTTTGGTACACGGTAGCGGGAGCTACGAGCAGTACTTC; CDR3aa: CASGLVHGSGSYEQYF
d_gene: -; j_gene: TRBJ2-7; v_gene: TRBV6-2/TRBV6-3; abundance: many; CDR3nt: TGTGCCACCGCCGACAGGTACGAGCAGTACTTC; CDR3aa: CATADRYEQYF
d_gene: TRBD1; j_gene: TRBJ2-1; v_gene: TRBV4-1; abundance: few; CDR3nt: TGCGCCAGCAGCCAAGGGACAGGGGCGAGGGAGCAGTTCTTC; CDR3aa: CASSQGTGAREQFF
d_gene: -; j_gene: TRBJ1-2; v_gene: TRBV27; abundance: few; CDR3nt: TGTGCCAGCAGTTTTCTAGGAACAGACTACACCTTC; CDR3aa: CASSFLGTDYTF
d_gene: -; j_gene: TRBJ2-1; v_gene: TRBV7-9; abundance: many; CDR3nt: TGTGCCAGCAGCCCGGGACTGGTGGGGCAGTTCTTC; CDR3aa: CASSPGLVGQFF
d_gene: -; j_gene: TRBJ1-1; v_gene: TRBV19; abundance: -; CDR3nt: TGTGCCAGTAGTATAGCCCCCGGGGTTGGAATCCCTGAAGCTTTCTTT; CDR3aa: CASSIAPGVGIPEAFF